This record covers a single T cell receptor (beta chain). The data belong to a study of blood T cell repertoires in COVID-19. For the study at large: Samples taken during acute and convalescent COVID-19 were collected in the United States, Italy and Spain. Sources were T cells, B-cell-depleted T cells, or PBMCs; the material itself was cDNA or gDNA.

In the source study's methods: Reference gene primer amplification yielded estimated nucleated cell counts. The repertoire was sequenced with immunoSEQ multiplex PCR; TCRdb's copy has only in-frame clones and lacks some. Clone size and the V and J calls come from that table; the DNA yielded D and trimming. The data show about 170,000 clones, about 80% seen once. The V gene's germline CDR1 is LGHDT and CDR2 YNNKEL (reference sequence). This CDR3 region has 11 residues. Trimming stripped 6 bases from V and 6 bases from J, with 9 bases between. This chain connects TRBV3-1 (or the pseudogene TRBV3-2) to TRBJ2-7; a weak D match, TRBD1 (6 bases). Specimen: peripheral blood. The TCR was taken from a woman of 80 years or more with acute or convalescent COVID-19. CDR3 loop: CASSQGFEQYF. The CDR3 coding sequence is TGTGCCAGCAGTCAGGGGTTCGAGCAGTACTTC.